Below are 15 T cell receptor beta chains sequenced from a single sample in a study of blood T cell dynamics during melanoma immunotherapy. Sample time point: pre-treatment baseline. Method: immunoSEQ multiplex PCR; TCRdb's copy keeps in-frame clones and lacks some. The sample holds about 6,900 clones, 60% to 85% seen once. The source was blood, collected from a patient treated with checkpoint blockade. All receptors derive from a human donor with melanoma.

This clone appeared a single time. The CDR3 is CATSRLRDRTLHQPQHF. CDR3 nucleotides: TGTGCCACCAGCAGGCTCAGAGACAGGACCTTACATCAGCCCCAGCATTTT. The rearrangement joins TRBV15 to TRBJ1-5, with a weak D call TRBD1 (6 bases). The V and J ends lost 3 bases and 5 bases respectively, with 20 bases between them. The length of the CDR3 is 17 residues. Looked up from germline, CDR1 is LNHNV and CDR2 is YYDKDF (reference sequence).

Worth noting for this clone: Compared with germline, one end of the junction differs, possibly owing to a read error. J is TRBJ1-4 and V is TRBV29-1; tentative D call: TRBD1 (6 bases). Germline V gene sequence: CDR1 SQVTM, CDR2 ANQGSEA. This CDR3 comprises 13 residues. As DNA, the CDR3 is TGCAGCGTTGATGAAACAGGGAATGGAAAACTGTTTTTT. Encoded protein: CSVDETGNGKLFF.

This clone has only one observation. This chain links TRBV7-9 with TRBJ1-2; D is undetermined. Looked up from germline, CDR1 is SEHNR and CDR2 is FQNEAQ (reference sequence). The CDR3 runs 13 residues. V was trimmed by 4 bases and J by 2 bases, leaving 8 bases between them. The CDR3 region has the DNA TGTGCCAGCAGCTATCGACGGAACTATGGCTACACCTTC. Protein: CASSYRRNYGYTF.

The V and J genes are TRBV19 and TRBJ2-3; D remains ambiguous. Trimming took off 0 bases at V and 3 bases at J, with 10 bases between the two ends. The CDR3 is 15 residues long. CDR1 and CDR2 from the germline V gene are LNHDA and SQIVND (reference sequence). CDR3 sequence reads: CASSIDRTGTDTQYF. DNA for the CDR3: TGTGCCAGTAGTATAGATCGGACGGGTACAGATACGCAGTATTTT.

This chain links TRBV5-4 with TRBJ2-3, with TRBD2 matching 7 bases. Germline trimming cut 4 bases from V and 2 bases from J; bases unmatched to any gene: 13. This CDR3 is 17 amino acids long. CDR1 is SGHNT and CDR2 is YYREEE in the germline V gene (reference sequence). The CDR3 sequence: CASSAWASGSFTDTQYF. CDR3 in DNA: TGTGCCAGCAGCGCCTGGGCTAGCGGATCCTTCACAGATACGCAGTATTTT.

Comment on this clone: This likely traces to a read error, being one base from a far larger clone. The V gene is TRBV5-6, the J gene TRBJ1-2; no firm D call. CDR3 length: 12 amino acids. Germline-derived CDR1 and CDR2 are SGHDT and YYEEEE. V lost 1 base, J lost 7 bases, and 8 bases lay in between. CDR3 nucleotides: TGTGCCAGCAGCTTGTGGTGGGTTGGCTACACCTTC. It codes for CASSLWWVGYTF.

The V and J genes are TRBV7-2 and TRBJ1-1; no clear D. The CDR3 spans 13 residues. Germline V gene lookup returns CDR1 SGHTA and CDR2 FQGNSA. Trimming left V 5 bases short and J 4 bases short, with 11 bases between. CDR3 in DNA: TGTGCCAGCAGCCGGACTCGAGGCACTGAAGCTTTCTTT. This gives the protein CASSRTRGTEAFF.

The chain employs TRBV15 and TRBJ2-5, with TRBD2 matching over 9 bases. The CDR3 length is 17 residues. Germline assignment: CDR1 LNHNV and CDR2 YYDKDF (reference sequence). Unmatched junction bases numbered 6, after V lost 1 base and J lost 0 bases. CDR3 sequence (DNA): TGTGCCACCAGCAGAGGGGTCACTAGCGGGTACCAAGAGACCCAGTACTTC. Translation: CATSRGVTSGYQETQYF.

The chain recombines TRBV5-4 with TRBJ2-1; 8 bases are a match to TRBD2. This CDR3 is built from 16 residues. V trimming: 3 bases; J trimming: 5 bases; junction bases outside the gene matches: 10. Germline V gene sequence: CDR1 SGHNT, CDR2 YYREEE (reference sequence). CDR3 amino acids: CASSSGGVLRDNEQFF. CDR3 in DNA: TGTGCCAGCAGCTCGGGAGGGGTCCTGCGGGACAATGAGCAGTTCTTC.

V is TRBV29-1 and J is TRBJ2-1, with D unresolved. Germline CDR1 reads SQVTM; CDR2 reads ANQGSEA. The CDR3 has 11 amino acids. Trimming stripped 4 bases from V and 7 bases from J, with 8 bases between. CDR3 nucleotides: TGCAGCGTTGGGAAAAGGAATGAGCAGTTCTTC. Protein: CSVGKRNEQFF.

This chain links TRBV9 with TRBJ1-1, with D perhaps matching TRBD1 (5 bases). CDR1 is SGDLS and CDR2 is YYNGEE in the germline V gene. This CDR3 has 14 amino acids. V dropped 0 bases and J dropped 5 bases, with 11 bases sitting between them. The CDR3 here is CASSVEGRGTEAFF. In nucleotides, the CDR3 is TGTGCCAGCAGCGTAGAGGGGAGAGGGACTGAAGCTTTCTTT.

This sequence joins TRBV5-1 and TRBJ1-4, with 7 bases fitting TRBD1. Germline CDR1 and CDR2: SGHRS and YFSETQ. V lost 6 bases, J lost 7 bases, and 9 bases stayed unmatched. The length of the CDR3 is 14 residues. The CDR3: CASKGDREGEKLFF. The DNA for the CDR3 is TGCGCCAGCAAGGGAGACAGGGAGGGTGAAAAACTGTTTTTT.

The chain links TRBV7-8 to TRBJ1-1, with a possible D match to TRBD1 (5 bases). Trimming took 5 bases from V and 1 from J, leaving 8 bases between them. The CDR3 sequence is 13 residues long. The germline V gene encodes CDR1 SGHVS and CDR2 FQNEAQ. CDR3 amino acids: CASSLQENTEAFF. The CDR3 nucleotides are TGTGCCAGCAGCCTACAGGAGAACACTGAAGCTTTCTTT. Full variable domain (outside the CDR3, taken from reference TRBV7-8 and TRBJ1-1): GAGVSQSPRYKVAKRGQDVALRCDPISGHVSLFWYQQALGQGPEFLTYFQNEAQLDKSGLPSDRFFAERPEGSVSTLKIQRTQQEDSAVYLCASSLQENTEAFFGQGTRLTVV.

The rearrangement links TRBV12-5 to TRBJ2-5; D gene uncertain. Germline loops: CDR1 LGHNT, CDR2 FRNRAP. The CDR3 sequence is 13 residues long. The ends were cut back, 4 bases at V and 4 bases at J, with 10 bases in the middle. The CDR3 protein is CASGSPFGETQYF. In DNA, the CDR3 is TGTGCTAGTGGTTCCCCCTTTGGAGAGACCCAGTACTTC.

This chain links TRBV7-6 with TRBJ1-4; D uncertain. The CDR3 is 14 residues long. Germline V gene lookup returns CDR1 SGHVS and CDR2 FNYEAQ. Deletions cut 4 bases from V and 11 bases from J, with 17 bases between. The CDR3: CASSSFLRDNKLFF. CDR3 bases: TGTGCCAGCAGCTCGTTTCTTCGGGATAACAAACTGTTTTTT. The full variable domain, rest sourced from reference TRBV7-6 and TRBJ1-4, is GAGVSQSPRYKVTKRGQDVALRCDPISGHVSLYWYRQALGQGPEFLTYFNYEAQQDKSGLPNDRFSAERPEGSISTLTIQRTEQRDSAMYRCASSSFLRDNKLFFGSGTQLSVL.